The T cell receptor beta chain described here comes from a study of blood T cell repertoires in COVID-19. About the research overall: Sample material is recorded as cDNA or gDNA derived from T cells, B-cell-depleted T cells, or PBMCs.

Germline CDR1 is SGHAT and CDR2 is FQNNGV. This CDR3 contains 14 residues. V lost 5 bases, J lost 1 base, and 4 bases stayed unmatched. The protocol was immunoSEQ multiplex PCR, while the TCRdb copy is restricted to in-frame clones and leaves out a portion. The data contain some 330,000 clones, approximately 89% of them seen just once; the ten biggest clones take up more than 1.5%. The source is a middle-aged man in a cohort exposed to, infected with or recovered from COVID-19 (not recorded which). The sample taken for sequencing was PBMCs or T cells enriched from blood (not recorded which). The V and J genes are TRBV11-2 and TRBJ1-1; 7 nucleotides match TRBD1. The CDR3 region is CASSRDRQNTEAFF. CDR3 in DNA: TGTGCCAGCAGCCGGGACAGACAGAACACTGAAGCTTTCTTT.